This paragraph reports one TCR beta chain. Its antigen is still unknown. These data are taken from a study of cytomegalovirus exposure and HLA in healthy donors. The PCR employed 60 Vbeta primers together with 13 Jbeta primers. TCRdb's table, derived via immunoSEQ multiplex PCR, lists solely in-frame clones and lacks some. The table has 150,000 to 200,000 clones, approximately 79% seen once. Points from the study as a whole: Several of the most significant clusters appeared, in a later analysis, to be linked to common viral pathogens. Analysis was performed later, and it showed HLA-associated TCR beta chains to be more clonally expanded than equally common others.

The clonotype comes from a man in his forties in good health and CMV-seronegative. Specimen: PBMCs.

DNA of the CDR3: TGTGCCAGCAGGGGGACTAGCACTTACAATGAGCAGTTCTTC. Its protein is CASRGTSTYNEQFF. The V call is TRBV6-5, the J call TRBJ2-1, with 9 bases lining up with TRBD2. Trimming at V came to 6 bases and at J to 4 bases, leaving 4 bases not matched to a gene. This CDR3 has 14 residues. The germline gives CDR1 MNHEY, CDR2 SVGAGI.